The source of this T cell receptor (beta chain) is a study of T-cell reconstitution after alpha-beta-depleted transplantation in children. Per germline, CDR1 MNHNS and CDR2 SASEGT. Between the trimmed V and J ends, which lost 5 bases and 5 bases, there was a span of 9 bases. The CDR3 loop spans 12 amino acids. This clonotype has ten or more counts. For TCRbeta, the library was prepared with unique molecular identifiers. TCRdb recomputed calls from the PCR reads with MiXCR, one row per CDR3 protein. This table has some 200,000 distinct CDR3 sequences, more than 12% appearing once. Specimen: PBMCs from the stem cell graft donor, collected from the stem cell graft. V and J are TRBV6-1 and TRBJ2-5; D uncertain. This clonotype was sampled from a human donor who donated a stem cell graft to a child with acute lymphoblastic leukemia. The CDR3 here is CASSNYWETQYF. Written as DNA, the CDR3 is TGTGCCAGCAGTAATTACTGGGAGACCCAGTACTTC.